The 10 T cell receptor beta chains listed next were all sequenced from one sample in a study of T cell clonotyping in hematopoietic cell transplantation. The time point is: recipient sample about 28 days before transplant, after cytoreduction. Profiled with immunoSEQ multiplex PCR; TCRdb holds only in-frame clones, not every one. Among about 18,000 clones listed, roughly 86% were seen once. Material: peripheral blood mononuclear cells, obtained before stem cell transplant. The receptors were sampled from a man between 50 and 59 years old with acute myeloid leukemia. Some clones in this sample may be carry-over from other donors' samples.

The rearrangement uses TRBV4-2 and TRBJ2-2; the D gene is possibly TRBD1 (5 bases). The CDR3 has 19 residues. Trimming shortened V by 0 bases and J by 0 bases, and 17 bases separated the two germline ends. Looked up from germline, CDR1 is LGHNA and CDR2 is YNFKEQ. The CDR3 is CASSQDRLGDSPNTGELFF. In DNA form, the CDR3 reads TGTGCCAGCAGCCAAGATAGGTTAGGAGACAGCCCGAACACCGGGGAGCTGTTTTTT.

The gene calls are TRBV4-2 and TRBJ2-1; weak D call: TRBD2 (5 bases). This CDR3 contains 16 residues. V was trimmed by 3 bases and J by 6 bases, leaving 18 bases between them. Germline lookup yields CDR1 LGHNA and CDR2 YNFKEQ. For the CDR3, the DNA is TGTGCCAGCAGCCACCAGCGGACCAATAGCCTCAATGAGCAGTTCTTC. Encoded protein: CASSHQRTNSLNEQFF.

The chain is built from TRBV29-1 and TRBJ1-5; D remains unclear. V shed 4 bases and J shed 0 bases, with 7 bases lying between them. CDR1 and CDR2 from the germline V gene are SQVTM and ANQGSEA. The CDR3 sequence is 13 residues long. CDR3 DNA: TGCAGCGTTGTTGGCACTAGCAATCAGCCCCAGCATTTT. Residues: CSVVGTSNQPQHF.

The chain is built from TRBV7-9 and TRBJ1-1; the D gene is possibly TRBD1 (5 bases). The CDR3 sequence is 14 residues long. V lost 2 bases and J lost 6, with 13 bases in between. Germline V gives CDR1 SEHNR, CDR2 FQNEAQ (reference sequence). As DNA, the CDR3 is TGTGCCAGCAGCTTACCTCCAGGAGGGGCTGAAGCTTTCTTT. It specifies CASSLPPGGAEAFF.

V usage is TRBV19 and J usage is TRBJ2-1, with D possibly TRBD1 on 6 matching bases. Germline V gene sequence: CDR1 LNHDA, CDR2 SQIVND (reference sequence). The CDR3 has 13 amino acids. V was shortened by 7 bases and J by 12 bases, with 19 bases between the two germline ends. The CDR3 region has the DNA TGTGCCAGTACCTTGAGAGGGGGACACGGGCAGTTCTTC. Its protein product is CASTLRGGHGQFF.

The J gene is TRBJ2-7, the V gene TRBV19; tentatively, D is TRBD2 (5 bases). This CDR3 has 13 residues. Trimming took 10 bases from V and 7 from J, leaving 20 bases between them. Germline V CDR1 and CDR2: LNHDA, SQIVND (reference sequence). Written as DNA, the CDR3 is TGTGCCACCACACCTAGAGGGCCGGGAGAGCAGTACTTC. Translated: CATTPRGPGEQYF.

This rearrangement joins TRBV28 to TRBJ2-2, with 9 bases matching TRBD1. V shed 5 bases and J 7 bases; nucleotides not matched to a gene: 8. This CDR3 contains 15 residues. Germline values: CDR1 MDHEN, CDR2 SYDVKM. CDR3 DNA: TGTGCCAGCAGTAGGGACAGGGTCGTAGGCGGGGAGCTGTTTTTT. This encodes CASSRDRVVGGELFF.

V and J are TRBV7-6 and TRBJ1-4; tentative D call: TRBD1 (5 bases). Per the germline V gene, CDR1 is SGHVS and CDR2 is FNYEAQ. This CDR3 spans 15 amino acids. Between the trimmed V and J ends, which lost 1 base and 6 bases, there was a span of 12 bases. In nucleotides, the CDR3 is TGTGCCAGCAGCTTAGGGGTGGGGGTTCATGAAAAACTGTTTTTT. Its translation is CASSLGVGVHEKLFF.

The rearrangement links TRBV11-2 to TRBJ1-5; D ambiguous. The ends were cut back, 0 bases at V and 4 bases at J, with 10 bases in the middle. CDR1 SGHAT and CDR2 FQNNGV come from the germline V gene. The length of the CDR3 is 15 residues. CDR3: CASSLDRGENQPQHF. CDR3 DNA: TGTGCCAGCAGCTTAGATCGCGGAGAAAATCAGCCCCAGCATTTT.

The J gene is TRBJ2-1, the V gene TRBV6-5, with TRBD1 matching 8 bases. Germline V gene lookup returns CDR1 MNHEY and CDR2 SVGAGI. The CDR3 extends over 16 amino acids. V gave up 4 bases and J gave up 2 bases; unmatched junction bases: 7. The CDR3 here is CASSLLGGQAYNEQFF. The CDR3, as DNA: TGTGCCAGCAGTTTACTTGGGGGACAGGCCTACAATGAGCAGTTCTTC.